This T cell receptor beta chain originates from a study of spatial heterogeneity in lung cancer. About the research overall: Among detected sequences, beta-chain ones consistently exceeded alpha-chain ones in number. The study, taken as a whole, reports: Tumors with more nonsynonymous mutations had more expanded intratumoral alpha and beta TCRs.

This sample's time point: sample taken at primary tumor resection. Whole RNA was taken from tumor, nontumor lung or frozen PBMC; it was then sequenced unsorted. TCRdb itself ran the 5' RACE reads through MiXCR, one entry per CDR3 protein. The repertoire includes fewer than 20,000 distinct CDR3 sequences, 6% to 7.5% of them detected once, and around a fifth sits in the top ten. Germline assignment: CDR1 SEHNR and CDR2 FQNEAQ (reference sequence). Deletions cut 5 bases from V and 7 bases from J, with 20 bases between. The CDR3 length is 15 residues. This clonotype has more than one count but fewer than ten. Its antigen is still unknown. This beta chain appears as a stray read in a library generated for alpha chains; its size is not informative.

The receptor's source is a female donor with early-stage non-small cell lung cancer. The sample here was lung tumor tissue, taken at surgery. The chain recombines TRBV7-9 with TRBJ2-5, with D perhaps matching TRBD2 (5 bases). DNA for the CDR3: TGTGCCAGCAGCCCCGGGATCCCAATAGCCGGGACCCAGTACTTC. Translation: CASSPGIPIAGTQYF.